This TCR beta chain was identified during a study of Graves' ophthalmopathy and Graves' hyperthyroidism. This clonotype was seen at least ten times. Per germline, CDR1 SGHRS and CDR2 YFSETQ. The CDR3 loop spans 14 amino acids. Deletions cut 3 bases from V and 0 bases from J, with 9 bases between. Amplified material comprised TCR beta CDR3 regions derived from RNA transcripts. Second-round multiplex PCR came after a first-round RT-PCR that employed HTBI primers. TCRdb ran MiXCR on the multiplex PCR reads and lists one entry per CDR3 protein. This sample has approximately 1.2 million distinct CDR3 sequences, with about 36% found just once.

The sequenced sample consisted of peripheral blood or thyroid tissue (not recorded which). The rearrangement uses TRBV5-1 and TRBJ1-2; D call uncertain. The sequence was obtained from an adult man with Graves' hyperthyroidism. The CDR3 DNA is TGCGCCAGCAGCTCGGACGGACCTAACTATGGCTACACCTTC. Protein sequence: CASSSDGPNYGYTF.